Below are 25 T cell receptor beta chains sequenced from a single sample in a study of beta chain features in type 1 diabetes. The study, taken as a whole, reports: All four CD4+ subsets from Type 1 diabetes patients carried moderately but significantly shorter TCRB CDR3s.

Expressed TCRB transcripts got sequenced, as all isolated RNA was reverse transcribed. The repertoire was sequenced with immunoSEQ multiplex PCR; TCRdb's copy has only in-frame clones and lacks some. The sample yields about 360,000 clones, about 12% seen once. Their cognate antigens are unknown. Sequencing input: naive CD4+ T cells from blood. These receptors originate from a young woman with type 1 diabetes.

The rearrangement uses TRBV18 and TRBJ2-1, with no clear D. From germline, CDR1 is KGHSH and CDR2 LQKENI. Trimming shortened V by 1 base and J by 4 bases, and 11 bases separated the two germline ends. This CDR3 region has 15 residues. Here the CDR3 reads CASSPQSRVYNEQFF. CDR3 nucleotides: TGTGCCAGCTCACCACAGAGTCGGGTATACAATGAGCAGTTCTTC.

V gene TRBV7-2 combines with J gene TRBJ1-1; possibly TRBD1 for D (5 bases). The CDR3 has 13 residues. Between the trimmed V and J ends, which lost 5 bases and 1 base, there was a span of 8 bases. The germline gives CDR1 SGHTA, CDR2 FQGNSA. CDR3 residues: CASSTQENTEAFF. The CDR3 coding sequence is TGTGCCAGCAGCACACAGGAGAACACTGAAGCTTTCTTT.

This clone was seen a handful of times. V is TRBV5-1 and J is TRBJ2-2, with D maybe TRBD2 (6 bases). V lost 4 bases to trimming and J lost 2 bases, with 12 bases between them. The germline gives CDR1 SGHRS, CDR2 YFSETQ. The CDR3 has 15 amino acids. The CDR3 is CASSIRDSNTGELFF. The CDR3 nucleotides read TGCGCCAGCAGCATCCGGGACTCTAACACCGGGGAGCTGTTTTTT.

V is TRBV5-1 and J is TRBJ2-1; 13 nucleotides align to TRBD2. The CDR3 is 15 amino acids. Germline CDR1 SGHRS, CDR2 YFSETQ. J gave up 9 bases and V 3 bases, and 6 bases lay outside the gene matches. Written as DNA, the CDR3 is TGCGCCAGCAGCTACCAGGGACTAGCGGGAAGTGAGCAGTTCTTC. This gives the protein CASSYQGLAGSEQFF. Looking up the rest from reference TRBV5-1 and TRBJ2-1 gives the full variable domain: KAGVTQTPRYLIKTRGQQVTLSCSPISGHRSVSWYQQTPGQGLQFLFEYFSETQRNKGNFPGRFSGRQFSNSRSEMNVSTLELGDSALYLCASSYQGLAGSEQFFGPGTRLTVL.

The V and J genes are TRBV28 and TRBJ1-5; unclear D gene. The germline CDR1 and CDR2 sequences are MDHEN and SYDVKM. CDR3 length: 14 residues. The V end lost 2 bases, the J end lost 3 bases, and 8 bases lay between the germline ends. CDR3 DNA sequence: TGTGCCAGCAGTTTAATCAGGAACAATCAGCCCCAGCATTTT. Protein sequence: CASSLIRNNQPQHF.

V and J are TRBV28 and TRBJ2-4, with 8 positions matching TRBD2. Germline CDR1 and CDR2: MDHEN and SYDVKM. With V trimmed by 5 bases and J by 1 base, 16 bases remained unmatched. The CDR3 is 19 residues long. The CDR3 coding sequence is TGTGCCAGCAGTGCCGATAGCGGGACGGCCACCATCGCCAAAAACATTCAGTACTTC. It encodes CASSADSGTATIAKNIQYF.

This clone came up a few times. This rearrangement joins TRBV29-1 to TRBJ2-7; unclear D gene. Trimming stripped 6 bases from V and 0 bases from J, with 12 bases between. This CDR3 contains 13 residues. CDR1 is SQVTM and CDR2 is ANQGSEA in the germline V gene. The CDR3: CSVSTRLSYEQYF. The CDR3 nucleotides are TGCAGCGTCTCGACACGGCTCTCCTACGAGCAGTACTTC.

This clone was detected a few times. The chain links TRBV10-3 to TRBJ2-1; D not resolved. Germline CDR1 reads ENHRY; CDR2 reads SYGVKD. Trimming took off 4 bases at V and 2 bases at J, with 6 bases between the two ends. The CDR3 runs to 13 residues. This chain's CDR3 is CAISGSTYNEQFF. In nucleotides, the CDR3 is TGTGCCATCAGTGGATCTACCTACAATGAGCAGTTCTTC.

The chain joins TRBV28 to TRBJ2-2, with TRBD2 identical over 8 bases. Germline trimming cut 6 bases from V and 0 bases from J; bases unmatched to any gene: 6. Germline loops: CDR1 MDHEN, CDR2 SYDVKM. CDR3 length: 16 residues. CDR3 sequence: CASRMNSGANTGELFF. The CDR3, as DNA: TGTGCCAGCAGGATGAATAGCGGGGCGAACACCGGGGAGCTGTTTTTT.

This chain links TRBV10-3 with TRBJ1-2; TRBD1 matches 7 bases. The CDR3 has 12 residues. After removal of 4 bases from V and 8 bases from J, the junction contained 4 bases not matched to a gene. Germline V CDR1 and CDR2: ENHRY, SYGVKD. CDR3 coding DNA: TGTGCCATCAGTGGCACAGGGGAGGGCTACACCTTC. This gives the protein CAISGTGEGYTF.

This clone was observed a handful of times. The genes are TRBV5-6 and TRBJ1-2; D is possibly TRBD1 (6 bases). This CDR3 region has 14 residues. CDR1 and CDR2 from the germline V gene are SGHDT and YYEEEE. V shed 4 bases and J shed 2 bases, with 12 bases lying between them. The DNA of the CDR3 is TGTGCCAGCAGCCTGGGGACATCAAACTATGGCTACACCTTC. It is translated as CASSLGTSNYGYTF.

This clone was observed a few times. The chain joins TRBV28 to TRBJ1-1; 10 bases map to TRBD1. CDR3 length: 14 amino acids. After removal of 8 bases from V and 7 bases from J, the junction contained 10 bases not matched to a gene. CDR1 and CDR2 from the germline V gene are MDHEN and SYDVKM. This CDR3 is CASWARQGAVEAFF. Written as DNA, the CDR3 is TGTGCCAGCTGGGCTCGACAGGGGGCCGTTGAAGCTTTCTTT.

This clone was detected a few times. The chain combines TRBV2 with TRBJ2-7; tentative D call: TRBD1 (6 bases). The germline V gene encodes CDR1 SNHLY and CDR2 FYNNEI. CDR3 length: 13 amino acids. V lost 2 bases and J 2 bases, leaving 7 bases between the germline ends. CDR3 protein: CASSEQGTYEQYF. The CDR3 DNA is TGTGCCAGCAGTGAACAGGGGACCTACGAGCAGTACTTC.

A few counts support this clone. The V gene is TRBV5-4, the J gene TRBJ1-3; 10 nucleotides match TRBD1. Germline V gene data show CDR1 as SGHNT and CDR2 as YYREEE (reference sequence). Losses at the gene ends were 4 bases for V and 0 bases for J; bases not matched to a gene: 7. CDR3 length: 17 residues. The DNA of the CDR3 is TGTGCCAGCAGCCCCGGACAGGGGGGGTACTCTGGAAACACCATATATTTT. Protein: CASSPGQGGYSGNTIYF. The whole variable domain, remainder taken from reference TRBV5-4 and TRBJ1-3, is ETGVTQSPTHLIKTRGQQVTLRCSSQSGHNTVSWYQQALGQGPQFIFQYYREEENGRGNFPPRFSGLQFPNYSSELNVNALELDDSALYLCASSPGQGGYSGNTIYFGEGSWLTVV.

The gene calls are TRBV30 and TRBJ2-1; D is undetermined. Germline V gives CDR1 GTSNPN, CDR2 SVGIG (reference sequence). V lost 5 bases and J 6 bases, leaving 11 bases between the germline ends. This CDR3 spans 12 amino acids. DNA of the CDR3: TGTGCCTGGTCATCACAGCTCAATGAGCAGTTCTTC. It specifies CAWSSQLNEQFF. Complete variable domain (other parts from reference TRBV30 and TRBJ2-1): SQTIHQWPATLVQPVGSPLSLECTVEGTSNPNLYWYRQAAGRGLQLLFYSVGIGQISSEVPQNLSASRPQDRQFILSSKKLLLSDSGFYLCAWSSQLNEQFFGPGTRLTVL.

This clone was detected a few times. The chain has TRBV5-1 and TRBJ2-3, with D perhaps matching TRBD2 (5 bases). The CDR3 is 11 residues long. V lost 2 bases to trimming and J lost 10 bases, with 8 bases between them. CDR1 SGHRS and CDR2 YFSETQ come from the germline V gene. The CDR3 nucleotides are TGCGCCAGCAGCTTCGAGGGTGCGCAGTATTTT. It specifies CASSFEGAQYF.

The genes are TRBV5-1 and TRBJ1-1; D is uncertain. From germline, CDR1 is SGHRS and CDR2 YFSETQ. The V end lost 4 bases, the J end lost 4 bases, and 17 bases lay between the germline ends. This CDR3 spans 15 amino acids. CDR3 protein: CASSPEGDRSTEAFF. The CDR3 DNA follows: TGCGCCAGCAGCCCTGAGGGCGATCGGAGCACTGAAGCTTTCTTT. The full variable domain, completed using reference TRBV5-1 and TRBJ1-1, is KAGVTQTPRYLIKTRGQQVTLSCSPISGHRSVSWYQQTPGQGLQFLFEYFSETQRNKGNFPGRFSGRQFSNSRSEMNVSTLELGDSALYLCASSPEGDRSTEAFFGQGTRLTVV.

The rearrangement links TRBV5-1 to TRBJ2-7; 7 positions agree with TRBD2. This CDR3 has 15 residues. Germline V gives CDR1 SGHRS, CDR2 YFSETQ. V lost 4 bases, J lost 0 bases, and 7 bases stayed unmatched. CDR3 loop: CASSPREGYSYEQYF. Here the CDR3 DNA reads TGCGCCAGCAGCCCGAGGGAGGGGTACTCCTACGAGCAGTACTTC.

This clone was recorded a few times. The chain links TRBV7-9 to TRBJ2-5; 7 nucleotides line up with TRBD1. The CDR3 consists of 13 residues. Germline V lookup: CDR1 SEHNR, CDR2 FQNEAQ (reference sequence). The V segment lost 8 bases and the J segment 6 bases; nucleotides outside the gene matches: 9. CDR3 sequence reads: CASGPTGKKTQYF. The CDR3 DNA is TGTGCCAGCGGCCCGACAGGGAAGAAGACCCAGTACTTC.

The gene calls are TRBV4-3 and TRBJ2-2; TRBD1 aligns across 7 bases. The V gene's germline CDR1 is LGHNA and CDR2 YSLEER. V lost 0 bases, J lost 6 bases, and 1 base stayed unmatched. There are 14 residues in the CDR3. CDR3 DNA sequence: TGCGCCAGCAGCCAAGAGGACAGGTCCGGGGAGCTGTTTTTT. Encoded protein: CASSQEDRSGELFF.

There are a few counts of this clone. This chain uses TRBV14 with TRBJ1-2; tentatively, D is TRBD1 (5 bases). The CDR3 consists of 12 residues. The germline CDR1 and CDR2 sequences are SGHDN and FVKESK. Trimming pared 4 bases from V and 4 bases from J, leaving 7 bases between. CDR3 nucleotides: TGTGCCAGCAGCCCCCAGGGCTATGGCTACACCTTC. This translates into CASSPQGYGYTF.

The chain links TRBV5-4 to TRBJ2-1; 9 positions agree with TRBD2. The germline V gene has CDR1 SGHNT and CDR2 YYREEE (reference sequence). The trim removed 0 bases at V and 3 bases at J, leaving 4 bases unmatched. There are 16 residues in the CDR3. The chain's CDR3 is CASSLVGSGSYNEQFF. CDR3 DNA sequence: TGTGCCAGCAGCTTGGTGGGTAGCGGGAGCTACAATGAGCAGTTCTTC.

This clone has only a few counts. The genes are TRBV7-9 and TRBJ1-4; D unresolved. V lost 5 bases, J lost 10 bases, and 11 bases lay in between. This CDR3 has 12 residues. The germline CDR1 and CDR2 sequences are SEHNR and FQNEAQ (reference sequence). CDR3 nucleotide sequence: TGTGCCAGCAGCCTGACCCGGGGAAAACTGTTTTTT. Encoded protein: CASSLTRGKLFF.

This clone was seen only a few times. V gene TRBV11-2 combines with J gene TRBJ2-5; TRBD1 is a possible D gene (6 bases). Trimming left V 3 bases short and J 5 bases short, with 13 bases between. This CDR3 is built from 14 residues. CDR1 SGHAT and CDR2 FQNNGV come from the germline V gene. The CDR3 DNA sequence: TGTGCCAGCAGCTTCAACAGGGCGTCGGAGACCCAGTACTTC. It specifies CASSFNRASETQYF.

This clone has more than one count but fewer than ten. V usage is TRBV5-1 and J usage is TRBJ2-5; 11 bases map to TRBD2. Germline CDR1 reads SGHRS; CDR2 reads YFSETQ. J gave up 2 bases and V 0 bases, and 6 bases lay outside the gene matches. CDR3 length: 17 residues. As DNA, the CDR3 is TGCGCCAGCAGCTTGGGCTCGACTAGCGGGGTTCAAGAGACCCAGTACTTC. This encodes CASSLGSTSGVQETQYF.